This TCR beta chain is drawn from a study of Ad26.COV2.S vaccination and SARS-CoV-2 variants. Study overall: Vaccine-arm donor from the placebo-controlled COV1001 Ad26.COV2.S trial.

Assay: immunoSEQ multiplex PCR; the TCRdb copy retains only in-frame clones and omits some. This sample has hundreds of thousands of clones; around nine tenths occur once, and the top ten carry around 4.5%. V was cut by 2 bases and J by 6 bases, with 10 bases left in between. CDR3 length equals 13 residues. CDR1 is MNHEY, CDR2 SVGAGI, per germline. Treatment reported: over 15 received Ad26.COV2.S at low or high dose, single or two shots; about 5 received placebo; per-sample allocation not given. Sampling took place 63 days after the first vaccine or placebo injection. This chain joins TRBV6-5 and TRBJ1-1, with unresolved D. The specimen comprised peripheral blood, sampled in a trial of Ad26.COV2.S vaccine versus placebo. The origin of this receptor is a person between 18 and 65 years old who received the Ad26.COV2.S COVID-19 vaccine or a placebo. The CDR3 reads CASSYSRYSEAFF. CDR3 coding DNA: TGTGCCAGCAGTTACAGCCGCTACTCTGAAGCTTTCTTT.